The clone carrying this TCR beta chain was detected once. This sample was taken from a study of blood T cell repertoires in COVID-19. Study-wide context: Material from acute and convalescent COVID-19 was sourced from the United States, Italy and Spain. T cells, B-cell-depleted T cells, or PBMCs supplied cDNA or gDNA.

In the original workflow: Scientists estimated how many nucleated cells there were by amplifying reference gene primers. Some clones are missing from TCRdb's copy, which holds only in-frame ones; the method was immunoSEQ multiplex PCR. Clone size and V and J calls were adopted from that table, with D and trimming inferred from the DNA. The sample has 98,000 or so clones, 91% seen once; the top ten hold around 6%. The germline V gene has CDR1 MNHEY and CDR2 SMNVEV (reference sequence). V lost 3 bases, J lost 9 bases, and 9 bases lay in between. This CDR3 region has 12 residues. The TCR was taken from a human donor in a cohort sampled during active COVID-19. The V call is TRBV27, the J call TRBJ2-1, with D tentatively TRBD2 (5 bases). The specimen was peripheral blood. The chain's CDR3 is CASSLPGSEQFF. The CDR3 nucleotides are TGTGCCAGCAGTTTGCCGGGATCTGAGCAGTTCTTC.